This T cell receptor beta chain was sequenced for a study of blood T cell repertoires in COVID-19. Overall study context: Material from acute and convalescent COVID-19 was sourced from the United States, Italy and Spain. PBMCs, B-cell-depleted T cells, or T cells provided the cDNA or gDNA that made up the material.

In the authors' workflow: Amplifying reference gene primers gave estimates of nucleated cell counts. Generated by immunoSEQ multiplex PCR, the TCRdb table keeps only in-frame clones and is missing some. The V and J calls and clone size come from that table; D and trimming were worked out from the DNA. The sample contains about 190,000 clones, 89% of which appear only once. The CDR3 runs 15 residues. V lost 4 bases and J lost 0, with 9 bases in between. The germline V gene has CDR1 LGHNA and CDR2 YNFKEQ. The rearrangement uses TRBV4-2 and TRBJ2-2; tentatively, D is TRBD1 (5 bases). This TCR derives from a man between 40 and 49 years old with acute or convalescent COVID-19. Sequences were obtained from peripheral blood. CDR3 sequence: CASSPGNANTGELFF. As DNA, the CDR3 is TGTGCCAGCAGCCCAGGGAACGCGAACACCGGGGAGCTGTTTTTT.